The entry that follows covers one TCR beta chain sequence. Its target antigen remains unknown. No much larger clone is present one base from it, and per-base qualities are unavailable. CDR1 and CDR2, looked up from the germline V gene (reference sequence), are SEHNR and FQNEAQ. From cysteine to phenylalanine, the CDR3 is 17 amino acids long. Solely the CDR3 DNA is kept, with 51 bases framed from the first base. At the junction V is shortened by 4 bases and J by 8 bases; bases outside the gene matches: 17. Participants in the prospective study were enrolled through a virtual design, were aged about 18 to 100 years, and lived in fewer than 30 United States geographic areas. To assign participants to cohorts, the prospective study relied on clinical history that participants themselves reported in a screening survey and a study questionnaire. For ImmuneRACE Cohort 3, a participant was defined as recovered based on two consecutive negative NP/OP PCR tests, clearance by a healthcare professional, or resolution of symptoms. Each participant in the prospective study had whole blood, serum and a nasopharyngeal or oropharyngeal swab collected by mobile phlebotomists. Additional blood draws and questionnaires over an approximately 2-month period could optionally be provided by prospective study participants. Before DNA extraction, blood samples from the prospective study were shipped at room temperature or frozen.

This sample was included in a study of blood T cell repertoires in COVID-19 (dated by TCRdb to 2020 to 2021). About the full investigation: Samples from collaborators originated in the United States, Italy and Spain and spanned both the acute and convalescent phases of COVID-19. The material from the prospective study consisted of cDNA or gDNA derived from T cells, B-cell-depleted T cells, or PBMCs. Subjects who had been exposed to COVID-19, were actively infected with it, or had recovered from it provided the deeply sampled blood TCRbeta repertoires that made up the dataset. The repertoires were released in a freely available public database intended as a resource for research on the immune response to SARS-CoV-2. The samples were drawn from two sources: the first 160 participants of the ongoing ImmuneRACE study, and 1,000 to 1,500 subjects contributed by 6 global collaborators. Nearly every sample came with metadata listing a de-identified subject ID, COVID-19 status, age in years and sex. Where HLA class I and class II types were available, the types were taken from metadata supplied by the sample provider, not from assay-based typing. Broader findings and caveats from the paper: How much clinical and demographic metadata was included differed by source and by participant, and the metadata was provided uncurated.

The immunoSEQ Assay, a bias-controlled multiplex PCR, was used to amplify TCRbeta CDR3 regions from genomic DNA. The source study handled its data this way. The number of nucleated cells in each sample was estimated by amplification of reference gene primers within the assay. Sequence reads were collapsed and filtered to measure the absolute abundance of every unique TCRbeta CDR3 rearrangement. For each sample, productive Simpson clonality was calculated as the square root of Simpson's diversity index across productive rearrangements. This immuneACCESS table, as held by TCRdb, lists in-frame sequences with V and J called but not all clones. Of the missing ones, under half trace to an unresolved V gene in checked studies; the others have no known cause. V and J calls and clone size are copied from that table; D and trimming were computed from the DNA. Counted in this sample were under 200,000 clones; roughly 90% of them appeared once. The ten largest clones add up to 5.5% to 8.5% of the sample.

The receptor comes from a woman aged 50 to 65 who had recovered from COVID-19. Here the chain combines TRBV7-9 and TRBJ2-1; 7 bases in the middle match TRBD1. What was sequenced was PBMCs or T cells enriched from blood (not recorded which). This receptor carries the CDR3 CASSSLRQGSRDDEQFF. Read as DNA, the sequence is TGTGCCAGCAGCTCGCTACGACAGGGATCCAGGGATGATGAGCAGTTCTTC. Outside the CDR3, residues come from the reference TRBV7-9 and TRBJ2-1 proteins, so the full variable domain is: DTGVSQNPRHKITKRGQNVTFRCDPISEHNRLYWYRQTLGQGPEFLTYFQNEAQLEKSRLLSDRFSAERPKGSFSTLEIQRTEQGDSAMYLCASSSLRQGSRDDEQFFGPGTRLTVL.